These 8 T cell receptor delta chains came from one sample sequenced in a study of gamma-delta chains in newborns, infants, children. TCRdb re-called the reads with CATT. Of 4,500 to 5,000 delta-chain clones detected, 3% to 3.5% appear once; the ten largest clones hold about an eighth. Sequencing was carried out using blood. Every receptor here comes from a child who was a newborn, infant or young child, either healthy, febrile or measles-vaccinated (not recorded which).

This clone has only one observation. The V and J genes are TRDV2 and TRDJ3; 9 bases align to TRDD3. Because TCRdb records no J gene, it was assigned here through a match of the DNA to germline. The CDR3 is 18 residues long. Germline CDR1 is GEAIGNYY and CDR2 is EKD. V lost 3 bases to trimming and J lost 3 bases; unmatched junction nucleotides: 8. For the CDR3, the DNA is TGTGCCTGTGACTGGCTACTGGGGGACGACTGGGACACCCGACAGATGTTTTTC. It specifies CACDWLLGDDWDTRQMFF.

Judged by abundance, this clone is medium-sized. The chain is built from TRDV2 and TRDJ1; 7 bases are shared with TRDD3. CDR3 length: 15 residues. Germline V gene sequence: CDR1 GEAIGNYY, CDR2 EKD. J lost 4 bases, V lost 0 bases, and 7 bases had no gene match. CDR3 protein: CACDTVGIYNDKLIF. Here the CDR3 DNA reads TGTGCCTGTGACACCGTGGGGATATATAACGATAAACTCATCTTT.

The table lists this clone with a few counts. This sequence joins TRDV2 and TRDJ3, with 13 bases lining up with TRDD3. V shed 4 bases and J 0 bases; nucleotides not matched to a gene: 11. CDR1 is GEAIGNYY and CDR2 is EKD in the germline V gene. This CDR3 spans 21 amino acids. The CDR3 loop is CACEPVLGDTRYSWDTRQMFF. The CDR3, as DNA: TGTGCCTGTGAGCCAGTACTGGGGGATACGCGATACTCCTGGGACACCCGACAGATGTTTTTC.

This clone has just a few counts. Other nucleotide sequences from this sample produce the same CDR3. The chain links TRDV2 to TRDJ3, with TRDD3 identical over 13 bases. The germline V gene has CDR1 GEAIGNYY and CDR2 EKD. The CDR3 has 22 residues. After removal of 7 bases from V and 1 base from J, the junction contained 18 bases not matched to a gene. The CDR3 sequence: CACDRILGDTRSQSWDTRQMFF. In DNA form, the CDR3 reads TGTGCCTGCGACCGGATACTGGGGGATACGCGGTCCCAATCCTGGGACACCCGACAGATGTTTTTC.

This clone was seen a single time. A much larger clone lies one base from this, so it may be a read error. The chain employs TRDV2 and TRDJ3, with TRDD3 identical over 10 bases. Matching the DNA to germline supplied the J gene, which TCRdb does not give. The V segment lost 4 bases and the J segment 0 bases; nucleotides outside the gene matches: 11. Germline CDR1 GEAIGNYY, CDR2 EKD. CDR3 length: 20 residues. CDR3 amino acids: CACETGGYGGGSWDTRQMFF. Here the CDR3 DNA reads TGTGCCTGTGAAACCGGGGGATACGGCGGGGGCTCCTGGGACACCCGACAGATGTTTTTC.

This clone was seen more than once but under ten times. V gene TRDV2 combines with J gene TRDJ3; weak D call: TRDD3 (6 bases). Trimming removed 0 bases from V and 2 bases from J, with 19 bases in between. The V gene's germline CDR1 is GEAIGNYY and CDR2 EKD. The CDR3 consists of 20 residues. This CDR3 reads CACDTVRGDSSTWDTRQMFF. The CDR3 coding sequence is TGTGCCTGTGACACCGTCCGGGGGGACTCCAGCACCTGGGACACCCGACAGATGTTTTTC.

This clone was seen more than once but under ten times. The rearrangement links TRDV2 to TRDJ3; 13 bases are shared with TRDD3. Losses at the gene ends were 0 bases for V and 0 bases for J; bases not matched to a gene: 10. Germline assignment: CDR1 GEAIGNYY and CDR2 EKD. This CDR3 spans 22 amino acids. The chain's CDR3 is CACDTVRTGGYASSWDTRQMFF. The CDR3 bases are TGTGCCTGTGACACCGTTCGTACTGGGGGATACGCTAGCTCCTGGGACACCCGACAGATGTTTTTC.

A few counts support this clone. A much larger clone is a single base away; this may be a read error. The sample carries other DNA sequences with the same CDR3. The chain has TRDV1 and TRDJ2; 8 nucleotides agree with TRDD3. The CDR3 covers 14 residues. In germline, CDR1 is TSWWSYY, CDR2 QGS. The CDR3 is CALGEGDTSAQLFF. Here the CDR3 DNA reads TGCGCTCTTGGGGAAGGGGATACCTCAGCACAACTCTTCTTT.